This T cell receptor beta chain was identified during a study of T cell clusters in autoimmune cytopenias. Study results and caveats: TRB repertoire shifts in secondary cytopenia and chronic lymphocytic leukemia mostly reflected lymphoma, not autoimmunity. Functional roles of the in silico T cell clusters still await experimental validation.

This clonotype is medium-sized by frequency. No antigen is known for it. TRB was amplified from roughly 250 ng of peripheral blood genomic DNA per sample. The CDR3 runs 14 residues. Germline V lookup: CDR1 LNHDA, CDR2 SQIVND (reference sequence). TRB rearrangements were amplified by touch-down multiplex PCR with mixed TRB-A/B primers. TCRdb reprocessed the multiplex PCR reads and keeps a single row for each CDR3 protein, giving no DNA. This listing includes roughly 5,300 distinct CDR3 sequences. This sample also appeared in a second study, on T cell repertoires in aging, cancer and after chemotherapy. That study reports: Compared with age-matched healthy donors, untreated hematological or solid cancer patients showed higher blood TCR clonality.

The TCR comes from a human donor in good health. Sample: peripheral blood. The chain recombines TRBV19 with TRBJ2-5; absent DNA, TCRdb's TRBD1 call cannot be checked. CDR3 in amino acids: CASRHTGVEETQYF.